This TCR beta chain was obtained from a study of blood T cell repertoires in COVID-19. Study overall: Specimens from acute and convalescent COVID-19 originated in the United States, Italy and Spain.

The CDR3 runs 16 residues. Germline V gene data show CDR1 as MNHNS and CDR2 as SASEGT. The V gene end was trimmed by 4 bases and the J gene end by 4 bases; junction bases not matched to a gene: 10. A COVID-19 case was met by exposed participants within 2 weeks before study entry. In the original analysis: Estimates of nucleated cell counts were drawn from the amplification of reference gene primers. Assay used: immunoSEQ multiplex PCR; TCRdb lists only in-frame clones, some missing. V, J and clone size are taken as reported in that table, and D and trimming were inferred from the DNA itself. The repertoire has roughly 200,000 clones, around four fifths of them found once; the top ten carry nearly 5%.

The receptor comes from a woman between 50 and 59 years old who had been exposed to COVID-19. The chain joins TRBV6-1 to TRBJ2-5; TRBD1 agrees at 9 bases. Specimen: PBMCs or T cells enriched from blood (not recorded which). The CDR3 loop reads CASSAGQGLGGETQYF. In DNA, the CDR3 is TGTGCCAGCAGTGCCGGACAGGGGTTGGGGGGAGAGACCCAGTACTTC.